The rows below give T cell receptor beta chains drawn from one sample of a study of shared clonotypes between healthy human individuals. The data were produced by immunoSEQ multiplex PCR, yet TCRdb's version contains in-frame clones alone and is incomplete. The sample lists a few million clones, approximately 95% occurring once. Sequencing input: naive CD4+ T cells sorted from blood. All receptors come from a man aged 18 to 30 in good health. Both conserved end residues are part of each CDR3. D genes are given only for firm matches.

CAWTHQHGTEAFF	NA	TRBV30
CASSSGRQYNYGYTF	NA	TRBV7-9
CASSQGQGSYGYTF	TRBD1	TRBV6-6
CASSSAGASYEQYF	TRBD2	TRBV6-5
CASSLNPGQGLGPLHF	TRBD1	TRBV7-9
CASSRQEGLLNTIYF	NA	TRBV11-2
CASRLKTGSSYEQYF	TRBD1	TRBV5-1
CASSATTGTGYGYTF	NA	TRBV4-1
CASSLAGGPDTQYF	TRBD2	TRBV27
CATGVNYGYTF	NA	TRBV25-1
CASSLDPGQGKYEQYF	TRBD1	TRBV19
CAISGGQQNTGELFF	TRBD1	TRBV10-3
CAWSGLAGSTDTQYF	NA	TRBV30
CASSVGGGQSNSPLHF	TRBD1	TRBV9
CASAPVGGSAGNTIYF	NA	TRBV19
CASSQGSGRYQETQYF	TRBD2	TRBV4-1
CAISESKISGEQYF	NA	TRBV10-3
CASSEYSRNTEAFF	NA	TRBV6-1
CAISEGGPYGYTF	TRBD1	TRBV10-3
CASSKDNNEQFF	NA	TRBV14
CASSLALGVF	NA	TRBV7-9
CASSGQGVEGYTF	TRBD1	TRBV2
CASSLGSLVGEQYF	NA	TRBV7-9
CASSAGGRSGDTQYF	TRBD2	TRBV10-1
CASSYGPARNTEAFF	NA	TRBV6-5
CASSEGASSYNEQFF	NA	TRBV2
CASSYEHQPQHF	NA	TRBV7-2
CAMGGGTNYGYTF	NA	TRBV10-3
CASRGTLNTGELFF	NA	TRBV2
CAWSKPRTDPNTEAFF	NA	TRBV30
CASRAGGGTDTQYF	TRBD2	TRBV6-1
CASSQLGTSGGGETQYF	TRBD2	TRBV4-3
CASSLGVSQQETQYF	NA	TRBV11-3
CASSPILRQGGTDTQYF	TRBD1	TRBV18
CASQTTGGSYEQYF	TRBD1	TRBV28
CATVRDRDYNEQFF	TRBD1	TRBV10-3
CASSSRGFSGNTIYF	NA	TRBV19
CASSPGSETQYF	NA	TRBV11-2
CASSPRVTGEQYF	NA	TRBV7-2
CASSSEGITRVTQYF	NA	TRBV7-8
CAWSRRGGPSSYNEQFF	NA	TRBV30